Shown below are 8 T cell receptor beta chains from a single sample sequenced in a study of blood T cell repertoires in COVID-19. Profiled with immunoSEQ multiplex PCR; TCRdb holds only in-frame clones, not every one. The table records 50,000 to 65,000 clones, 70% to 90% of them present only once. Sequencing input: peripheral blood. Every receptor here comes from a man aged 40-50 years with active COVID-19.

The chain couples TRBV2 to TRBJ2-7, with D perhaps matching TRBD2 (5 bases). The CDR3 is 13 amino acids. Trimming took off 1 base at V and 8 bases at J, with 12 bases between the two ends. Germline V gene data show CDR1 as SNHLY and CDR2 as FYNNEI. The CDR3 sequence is CASSEGQRVQQYF. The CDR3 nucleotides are TGTGCCAGCAGTGAAGGTCAGAGGGTTCAGCAGTACTTC.

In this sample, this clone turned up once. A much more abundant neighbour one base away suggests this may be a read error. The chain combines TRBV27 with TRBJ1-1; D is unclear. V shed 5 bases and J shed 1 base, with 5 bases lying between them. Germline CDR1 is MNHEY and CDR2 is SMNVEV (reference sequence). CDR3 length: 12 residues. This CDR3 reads CASSEGNTEAFF. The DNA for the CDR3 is TGTGCCAGCAGTGAGGGGAACACTGAAGCTTTCTTT.

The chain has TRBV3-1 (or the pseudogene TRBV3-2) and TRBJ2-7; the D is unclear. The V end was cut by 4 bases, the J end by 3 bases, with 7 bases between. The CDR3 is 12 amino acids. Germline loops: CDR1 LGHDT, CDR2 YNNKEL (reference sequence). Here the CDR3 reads CASSPNSYEQYF. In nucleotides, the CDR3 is TGTGCCAGCAGCCCAAACAGCTACGAGCAGTACTTC.

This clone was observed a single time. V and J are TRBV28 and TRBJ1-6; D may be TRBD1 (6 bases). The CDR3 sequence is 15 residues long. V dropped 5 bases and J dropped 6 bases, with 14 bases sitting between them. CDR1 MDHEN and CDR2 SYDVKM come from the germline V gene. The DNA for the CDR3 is TGTGCCAGCAGTCCCCAGGGGCTAATTAATTCACCCCTCCACTTT. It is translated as CASSPQGLINSPLHF.

CDR3 bases: TGTGCCAGCAGGGCCGGGACACAGTACCAAGAGACCCAGTACTTC. Its translation is CASRAGTQYQETQYF. The genes are TRBV7-9 and TRBJ2-5, with a tentative D call TRBD1 (6 bases). In germline, CDR1 is SEHNR, CDR2 FQNEAQ (reference sequence). This CDR3 has 15 amino acids. Trimming left V 6 bases short and J 0 bases short, with 14 bases between.

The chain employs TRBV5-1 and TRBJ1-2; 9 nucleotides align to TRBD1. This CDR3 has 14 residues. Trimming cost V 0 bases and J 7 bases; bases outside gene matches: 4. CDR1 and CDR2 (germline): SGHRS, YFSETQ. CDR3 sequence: CASSLDRGQVGYTF. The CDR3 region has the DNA TGCGCCAGCAGCTTGGACAGGGGGCAGGTTGGCTACACCTTC.

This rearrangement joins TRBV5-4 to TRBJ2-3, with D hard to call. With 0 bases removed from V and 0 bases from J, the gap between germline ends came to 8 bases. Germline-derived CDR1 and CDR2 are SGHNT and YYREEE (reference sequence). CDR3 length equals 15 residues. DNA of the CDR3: TGTGCCAGCAGCTTGGGCTCTACTAGCACAGATACGCAGTATTTT. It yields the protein CASSLGSTSTDTQYF.

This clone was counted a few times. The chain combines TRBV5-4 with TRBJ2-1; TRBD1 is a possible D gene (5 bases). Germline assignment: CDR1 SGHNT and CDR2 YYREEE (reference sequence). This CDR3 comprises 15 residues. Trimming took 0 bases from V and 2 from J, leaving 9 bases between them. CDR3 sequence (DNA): TGTGCCAGCAGCTTGGGGGCAGGGCCCTACAATGAGCAGTTCTTC. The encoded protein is CASSLGAGPYNEQFF.